The 23 T cell receptor beta chains presented below share a single source sample, sequenced in a study of beta chain features in type 1 diabetes. General study points: Significant though moderate, a shortening of TCRB CDR3s appeared in all four CD4+ subsets of Type 1 diabetes patients.

These receptors have no known antigen. Of the isolated RNA, all was reverse transcribed, and so the sequenced material was expressed TCRB transcripts. Sequencing was performed with immunoSEQ multiplex PCR; in TCRdb, only in-frame clones are kept and a portion is missing. The table records a few hundred thousand clones, 10% to 15% of them present only once. The sequencing input was naive CD4+ T cells from blood. The source of these receptors is a woman in her late teens or twenties with type 1 diabetes.

This sequence joins TRBV5-1 and TRBJ1-1, with no clear D. Looked up from germline, CDR1 is SGHRS and CDR2 is YFSETQ. The CDR3 is made up of 13 amino acids. Between the trimmed V and J ends, which lost 0 bases and 4 bases, there was a span of 7 bases. The CDR3 is CASSLELSTEAFF. The DNA for the CDR3 is TGCGCCAGCAGCTTGGAGTTGAGCACTGAAGCTTTCTTT.

This clone was seen a single time. At the DNA level, this CDR3 is encoded by other sequences in the same sample as well. The V call is TRBV18, the J call TRBJ1-2, with a weak D call TRBD1 (6 bases). The V and J ends lost 3 bases and 2 bases respectively, with 10 bases between them. This CDR3 is built from 14 residues. Germline CDR1 reads KGHSH; CDR2 reads LQKENI. Here the CDR3 reads CASSPGQGNYGYTF. The CDR3 DNA sequence: TGTGCCAGCTCACCGGGGCAGGGGAACTATGGCTACACCTTC.

The chain combines TRBV4-3 with TRBJ1-1; D unclear. CDR3 length: 13 residues. The V gene's germline CDR1 is LGHNA and CDR2 YSLEER. V lost 3 bases and J lost 5, with 10 bases in between. The CDR3: CASSHFGETEAFF. CDR3 DNA: TGCGCCAGCAGCCATTTTGGGGAGACTGAAGCTTTCTTT.

This chain links TRBV9 with TRBJ2-4, with 7 nucleotides matching TRBD1. This CDR3 is built from 14 residues. CDR1 SGDLS and CDR2 YYNGEE come from the germline V gene. After removal of 0 bases from V and 6 bases from J, the junction contained 3 bases not matched to a gene. The CDR3 spells CASSVGSGGNIQYF. DNA for the CDR3: TGTGCCAGCAGCGTAGGGTCAGGGGGAAACATTCAGTACTTC.

V and J are TRBV7-3 and TRBJ2-1, with 12 bases matching TRBD2. This CDR3 contains 16 residues. Per the germline V gene, CDR1 is SGHTA and CDR2 is FQGTGA. After removal of 5 bases from V and 8 bases from J, the junction contained 10 bases not matched to a gene. The CDR3 is CASSRLAGGALDEQFF. CDR3 DNA: TGTGCCAGCAGCCGTCTAGCGGGAGGGGCGTTGGATGAGCAGTTCTTC.

This clone was detected a few times. The chain employs TRBV7-2 and TRBJ2-5, with D possibly TRBD2 on 5 matching bases. V was pared by 2 bases and J by 5 bases, with 9 bases between. Germline CDR1 SGHTA, CDR2 FQGNSA. The CDR3 is made up of 13 amino acids. The CDR3 DNA is TGTGCCAGCAGCTTACTTACGGGGGAGACCCAGTACTTC. It specifies CASSLLTGETQYF.

This chain uses TRBV4-3 with TRBJ1-6; 8 bases agree with TRBD1. The CDR3 has 17 amino acids. The germline V gene encodes CDR1 LGHNA and CDR2 YSLEER. The V segment lost 0 bases and the J segment 6 bases; nucleotides outside the gene matches: 7. CDR3 nucleotides: TGCGCCAGCAGCCAAGAGGTCGGGGACAGGAGTAATTCACCCCTCCACTTT. Translation: CASSQEVGDRSNSPLHF.

V and J are TRBV2 and TRBJ1-1; D gene unclear. Trimming removed 4 bases at V and 7 bases at J, with 13 bases between. Germline loops: CDR1 SNHLY, CDR2 FYNNEI. The CDR3 spans 13 residues. CDR3 amino acids: CASSVMGKNEAFF. CDR3 sequence (DNA): TGTGCCAGCAGTGTTATGGGCAAGAATGAAGCTTTCTTT.

J is TRBJ1-1 and V is TRBV6-5; 7 bases align to TRBD1. The CDR3 is 15 residues long. J gave up 2 bases and V 4 bases, and 7 bases lay outside the gene matches. Germline assignment: CDR1 MNHEY and CDR2 SVGAGI. The CDR3 bases are TGTGCCAGCAGTTCCCCAGGACAGGTTAACACTGAAGCTTTCTTT. Translating gives CASSSPGQVNTEAFF.

This clone has just a few counts. CDR3 sequence: CAWRRTGFYEQYF. The CDR3 region has the DNA TGTGCCTGGAGAAGGACTGGATTTTACGAGCAGTACTTC. The V gene is TRBV30, the J gene TRBJ2-7, with D tentatively TRBD2 (5 bases). V was shortened by 3 bases and J by 4 bases, with 13 bases between the two germline ends. From germline, CDR1 is GTSNPN and CDR2 SVGIG (reference sequence). This CDR3 has 13 residues.

The genes are TRBV6-6 and TRBJ2-7; 10 bases fit TRBD2. The germline gives CDR1 MNHNY, CDR2 SVGAGI (reference sequence). The V segment lost 1 base and the J segment 2 bases; nucleotides outside the gene matches: 2. This CDR3 contains 15 residues. The CDR3 DNA follows: TGTGCCAGCAGTTACTGGACTAGCGGACCCTACGAGCAGTACTTC. Its translation is CASSYWTSGPYEQYF.

This clone was counted between two and nine times. Different DNA sequences within this sample yield the same CDR3. V gene TRBV7-9 combines with J gene TRBJ2-3, with D unclear. With 1 base removed from V and 4 bases from J, the gap between germline ends came to 3 bases. CDR1 and CDR2 from the germline V gene are SEHNR and FQNEAQ (reference sequence). The CDR3 has 12 amino acids. The CDR3: CASSLVSDTQYF. As DNA, the CDR3 is TGTGCCAGCAGCTTAGTCTCAGATACGCAGTATTTT. The whole variable domain, filled in from reference TRBV7-9 and TRBJ2-3, reads DTGVSQNPRHKITKRGQNVTFRCDPISEHNRLYWYRQTLGQGPEFLTYFQNEAQLEKSRLLSDRFSAERPKGSFSTLEIQRTEQGDSAMYLCASSLVSDTQYFGPGTRLTVL.

This clone was observed a few times. The chain uses TRBV19 and TRBJ2-3, with 7 bases that match TRBD1. Trimming at V came to 5 bases and at J to 4 bases, leaving 9 bases not matched to a gene. In germline, CDR1 is LNHDA, CDR2 SQIVND (reference sequence). The CDR3 has 15 residues. The CDR3 DNA reads as TGTGCCAGTAGTGCCCAGGGGGTCCGGGCAGATACGCAGTATTTT. Residues: CASSAQGVRADTQYF.

This clone turned up a few times. This rearrangement joins TRBV25-1 to TRBJ2-7; D uncertain. V lost 2 bases and J lost 3, with 5 bases in between. The CDR3 covers 12 residues. CDR1 is MGHDK, CDR2 SYGVNS, per germline. The CDR3, as DNA: TGTGCCAGCAGTGAAGAGCTCTACGAGCAGTACTTC. Its protein is CASSEELYEQYF.

V and J are TRBV5-1 and TRBJ2-7; 10 bases match TRBD2. Unmatched junction bases numbered 4, after V lost 1 base and J lost 0 bases. CDR3 length: 16 amino acids. The V gene's germline CDR1 is SGHRS and CDR2 YFSETQ. The CDR3 loop reads CASSLLAGVSSYEQYF. CDR3 coding DNA: TGCGCCAGCAGCTTGCTAGCGGGAGTTTCCTCCTACGAGCAGTACTTC. The variable domain in full, with the rest retrieved from reference TRBV5-1 and TRBJ2-7, is KAGVTQTPRYLIKTRGQQVTLSCSPISGHRSVSWYQQTPGQGLQFLFEYFSETQRNKGNFPGRFSGRQFSNSRSEMNVSTLELGDSALYLCASSLLAGVSSYEQYFGPGTRLTVT.

This clone appeared a few times. The chain combines TRBV7-9 with TRBJ2-7; D may be TRBD2 (5 bases). With 5 bases removed from V and 6 bases from J, the gap between germline ends came to 8 bases. This CDR3 has 11 residues. Germline V gene sequence: CDR1 SEHNR, CDR2 FQNEAQ (reference sequence). This CDR3 is CASSLGLEQYF. The CDR3 region has the DNA TGTGCCAGCAGCCTCGGACTCGAGCAGTACTTC.

This chain links TRBV6-5 with TRBJ2-6; a weak D match, TRBD2 (6 bases). This CDR3 region has 16 residues. Germline V lookup: CDR1 MNHEY, CDR2 SVGAGI. Trimming took 0 bases from V and 0 from J, leaving 6 bases between them. This chain's CDR3 is CASSYSRGSGANVLTF. CDR3 coding DNA: TGTGCCAGCAGTTACTCGCGGGGCTCTGGGGCCAACGTCCTGACTTTC.

This clone came up a few times. At the DNA level, this CDR3 is encoded by other sequences in the same sample as well. The chain links TRBV7-2 to TRBJ2-7; D ambiguous. V lost 4 bases, J lost 0 bases, and 7 bases lay in between. CDR1 and CDR2 (germline): SGHTA, FQGNSA. This CDR3 has 13 residues. CDR3 DNA sequence: TGTGCCAGCAGCTCGGGTAGCTCCTACGAGCAGTACTTC. This codes for CASSSGSSYEQYF.

A few counts support this clone. V usage is TRBV28 and J usage is TRBJ2-3; 7 bases map to TRBD2. Germline CDR1 and CDR2: MDHEN and SYDVKM. The CDR3 is 15 residues long. Germline trimming cut 6 bases from V and 1 base from J; bases unmatched to any gene: 7. The CDR3 DNA reads TGTGCCAGCAGCGTGGCAACTAGCGGCACAGATACGCAGTATTTT. Translating gives CASSVATSGTDTQYF.

The chain joins TRBV28 to TRBJ2-3, with D maybe TRBD2 (6 bases). From germline, CDR1 is MDHEN and CDR2 SYDVKM. V was cut by 3 bases and J by 3 bases, with 10 bases left in between. The CDR3 is 14 amino acids. In DNA, the CDR3 is TGTGCCAGCAGTTTGGGGGGAGTTACAGATACGCAGTATTTT. Translating it yields CASSLGGVTDTQYF.

The genes are TRBV18 and TRBJ1-4; 11 nucleotides agree with TRBD1. Germline values: CDR1 KGHSH, CDR2 LQKENI. The CDR3 runs to 15 residues. V shed 3 bases, J shed 5 bases, and the junction held 2 bases outside the gene matches. The CDR3 reads CASSPWTGGNEKLFF. CDR3 nucleotides: TGTGCCAGCTCACCTTGGACAGGGGGCAATGAAAAACTGTTTTTT.

This clone was seen more than once but under ten times. V is TRBV6-5 and J is TRBJ1-2; D call uncertain. This CDR3 is built from 14 residues. V gave up 6 bases and J gave up 2 bases, with 13 bases separating them. The germline V gene encodes CDR1 MNHEY and CDR2 SVGAGI. CDR3: CASRDQGGNYGYTF. Written as DNA, the CDR3 is TGTGCCAGCAGAGATCAAGGAGGAAACTATGGCTACACCTTC.

This clone turned up a few times. The V call is TRBV4-1, the J call TRBJ2-7, with D tentatively TRBD2 (6 bases). Germline-derived CDR1 and CDR2 are MGHRA and YSYEKL. The CDR3 consists of 17 residues. Trimming stripped 0 bases from V and 2 bases from J, with 17 bases between. The chain's CDR3 is CASSQDWIGGMTYEQYF. The CDR3 DNA reads as TGCGCCAGCAGCCAAGATTGGATCGGCGGGATGACCTACGAGCAGTACTTC.